Detailed here is one T cell receptor beta chain. Its binding antigen is unknown. Per-nucleotide qualities are absent, and no much larger clonotype sits a single base away. Sequencer: Illumina NovaSeq 6000. TCRalpha and TCRbeta cDNA libraries were constructed by 5'RACE with constant-segment primers, with sample barcodes and unique molecular identifiers being introduced. RNA was extracted from every sample with Trizol reagent. Libraries were amplified in two PCR steps, with a second sample barcode and Illumina TruSeq adapters added in the second step. Sequencing of the libraries was done on an Illumina NovaSeq, producing 2 x 150 bp paired-end reads. The published analysis was carried out like this. Demultiplexing of reads and collapsing into UMI-guided consensus sequences were performed with migec v1.2.7. Using mixcr v2.1.11, UMI consensuses were aligned to TRA and TRB V and J templates and then assembled into clonotypes. A clonotype was counted as expanded or contracted only when both edgeR and NoisET called the clonotype significant, with the noise models trained on biological replicates. For edgeR calls, the thresholds were a false discovery rate-adjusted p below 0.01 and a log2 fold-change of 1. PCA with hierarchical clustering of max-normalized trajectories of the 1000 most abundant clonotypes was used as exploratory dynamics analysis. Separately sequenced CD4+ and CD8+ repertoires were used to assign a CD4 or CD8 phenotype to each responding clone. The raw public data were reprocessed by TCRdb itself: fastp quality trimming at Q25, MiXCR clonotype calling, in-frame beta chains only. Each record represents a unique CDR3 protein, reported with the most common genes and DNA among its rows. TCRdb assigned the V and J calls; the authors' analysis was not used. Within this sample are almost 350,000 distinct CDR3 sequences, with 20% to 25% of them counted one time only. The leading ten clones occupy 20% to 25% of the sample.

This record belongs to a study of T-cell memory formation after mild COVID-19 (dated by TCRdb to the early 2020s). At the level of the whole study: TCR sequence clusters from the two donors were found to be largely donor specific. In a couple of donors, T-cell clones that expanded and contracted after mild COVID-19 were tracked by sequencing TCRalpha and TCRbeta repertoires over time. The cohort comprised two young, previously healthy adult volunteers, one female and one male.

Ficoll-Paque density gradient centrifugation was the method used to isolate PBMCs. Study-wide findings and limitations: SARS-CoV-2 specificity of the second-wave clones peaking on day 37 was not confirmed. From day 15 to 85, contracting clones showed balanced CD4/CD8 phenotypes, whereas a second wave of clones that expanded from day 15 to 37 leaned towards CD4+. The study included only a couple of mild cases, and larger cohorts that include severe cases with pre-infection samples were judged to be necessary. Some responding clones were detected in pre-infection memory, suggesting pre-existing cross-reactive memory T cells joined the SARS-CoV-2 response. Contracting CD4+ clones appeared mostly in the CM and EM memory subsets, whereas CD8+ clones were enriched in EMRA.

From the cysteine up to the phenylalanine, the CDR3 has a length of 15 residues. The entry retains the CDR3 DNA only, 45 bases that are in frame from base 1. Germline trimming: 5 bases from V, 7 bases from J; junction bases outside gene matches: 5. In the germline V gene, CDR1 corresponds to SGHRS and CDR2 to YFSETQ. The source material was PBMCs or a T cell subset sorted from them (not recorded which). The chain was built from TRBV5-1 and TRBJ2-2; TRBD2 fits 13 bases in the junction. The receptor was derived from a man aged 18 to 30 who had mild COVID-19 (a few samples of this study predate the infection). The sample titles of this study are shuffled in the database, so cell type and time point are left out; the donor was told from shared clones. The CDR3 corresponds to CASSGGLAGVGELFF. DNA sequence: TGCGCCAGCAGTGGAGGACTAGCGGGAGTCGGGGAGCTGTTTTTT.